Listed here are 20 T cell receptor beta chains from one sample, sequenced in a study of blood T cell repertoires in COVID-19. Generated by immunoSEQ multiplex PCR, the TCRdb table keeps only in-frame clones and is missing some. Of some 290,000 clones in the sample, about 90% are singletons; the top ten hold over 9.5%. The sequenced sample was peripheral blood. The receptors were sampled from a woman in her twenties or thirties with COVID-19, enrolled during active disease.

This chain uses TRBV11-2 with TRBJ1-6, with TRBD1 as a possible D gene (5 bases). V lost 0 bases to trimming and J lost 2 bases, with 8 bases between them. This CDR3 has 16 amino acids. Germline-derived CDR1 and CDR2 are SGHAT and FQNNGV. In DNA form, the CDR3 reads TGTGCCAGCAGCTTAGAGACAGTCCCCTATAATTCACCCCTCCACTTT. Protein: CASSLETVPYNSPLHF. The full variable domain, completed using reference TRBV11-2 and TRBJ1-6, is EAGVAQSPRYKIIEKRQSVAFWCNPISGHATLYWYQQILGQGPKLLIQFQNNGVVDDSQLPKDRFSAERLKGVDSTLKIQPAKLEDSAVYLCASSLETVPYNSPLHFGNGTRLTVT.

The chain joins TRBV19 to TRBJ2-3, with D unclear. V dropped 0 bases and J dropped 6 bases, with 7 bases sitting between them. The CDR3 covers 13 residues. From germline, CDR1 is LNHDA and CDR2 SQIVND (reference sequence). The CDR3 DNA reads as TGTGCCAGTAGTATAGATCTGGAGGATACGCAGTATTTT. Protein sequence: CASSIDLEDTQYF.

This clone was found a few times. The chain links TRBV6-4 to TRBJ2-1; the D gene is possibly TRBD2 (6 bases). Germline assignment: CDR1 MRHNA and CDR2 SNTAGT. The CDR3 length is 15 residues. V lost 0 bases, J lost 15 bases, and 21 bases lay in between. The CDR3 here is CASSDSVEGNSLRFF. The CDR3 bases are TGTGCCAGCAGTGACTCCGTGGAGGGGAATAGCTTGCGGTTCTTC.

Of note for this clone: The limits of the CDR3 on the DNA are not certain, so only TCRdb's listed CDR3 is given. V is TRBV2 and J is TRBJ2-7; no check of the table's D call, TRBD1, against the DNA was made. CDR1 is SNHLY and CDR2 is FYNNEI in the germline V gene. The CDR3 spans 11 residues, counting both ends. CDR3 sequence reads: CASSVGQGSDF.

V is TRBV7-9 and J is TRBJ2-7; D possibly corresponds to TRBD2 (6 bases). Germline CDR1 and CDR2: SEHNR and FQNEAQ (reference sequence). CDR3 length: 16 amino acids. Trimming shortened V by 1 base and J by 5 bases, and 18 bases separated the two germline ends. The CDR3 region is CASSLGVQAGLDEQYF. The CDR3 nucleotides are TGTGCCAGCAGCTTAGGGGTGCAGGCGGGGTTGGACGAGCAGTACTTC.

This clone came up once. As DNA, the CDR3 is TGCGCCAGCAGTGAGGTCAGGAGGGGCTATGGCTACACCTTC. This encodes CASSEVRRGYGYTF. The J gene is TRBJ1-2, the V gene TRBV10-2, with a weak D call TRBD1 (5 bases). CDR1 WSHSY and CDR2 SAAADI come from the germline V gene. The CDR3 is 14 amino acids. The V end was cut by 2 bases, the J end by 4 bases, with 11 bases between.

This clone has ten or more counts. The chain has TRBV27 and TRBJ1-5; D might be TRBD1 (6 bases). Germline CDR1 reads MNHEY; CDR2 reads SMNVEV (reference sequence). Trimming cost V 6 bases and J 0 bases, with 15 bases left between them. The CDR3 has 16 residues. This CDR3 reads CASRKQGRDSNQPQHF. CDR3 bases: TGTGCCAGCAGGAAACAGGGACGGGATAGCAATCAGCCCCAGCATTTT.

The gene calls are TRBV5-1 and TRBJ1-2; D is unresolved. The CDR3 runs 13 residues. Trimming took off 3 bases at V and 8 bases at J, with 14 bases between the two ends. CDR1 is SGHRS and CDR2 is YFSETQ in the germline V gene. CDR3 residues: CASSWAPIGGYTF. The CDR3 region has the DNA TGCGCCAGCAGCTGGGCCCCTATTGGAGGCTACACCTTC.

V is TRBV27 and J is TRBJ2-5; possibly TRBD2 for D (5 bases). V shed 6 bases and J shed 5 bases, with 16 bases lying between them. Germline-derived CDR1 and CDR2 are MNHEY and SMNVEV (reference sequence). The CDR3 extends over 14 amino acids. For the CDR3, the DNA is TGTGCCAGCAGCGGGCTTGCGGGCCAGGAGACCCAGTACTTC. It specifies CASSGLAGQETQYF.

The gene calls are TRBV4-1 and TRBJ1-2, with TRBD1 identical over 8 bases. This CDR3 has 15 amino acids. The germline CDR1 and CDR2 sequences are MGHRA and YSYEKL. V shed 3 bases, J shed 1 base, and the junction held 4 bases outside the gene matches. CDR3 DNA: TGCGCCAGCAGCCACCGGACAGGGAGTAACTATGGCTACACCTTC. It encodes CASSHRTGSNYGYTF.

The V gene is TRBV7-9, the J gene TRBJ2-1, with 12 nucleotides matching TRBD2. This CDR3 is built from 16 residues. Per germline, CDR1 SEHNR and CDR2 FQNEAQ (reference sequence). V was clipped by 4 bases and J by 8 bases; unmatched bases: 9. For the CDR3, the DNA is TGTGCCAGCAGCTCACTGACTAGCGGGGGCGACGATGAGCAGTTCTTC. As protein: CASSSLTSGGDDEQFF.

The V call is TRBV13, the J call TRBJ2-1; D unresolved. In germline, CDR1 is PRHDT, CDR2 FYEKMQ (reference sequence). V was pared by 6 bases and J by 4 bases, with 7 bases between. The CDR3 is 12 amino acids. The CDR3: CASSTVYNEQFF. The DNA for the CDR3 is TGTGCCAGCAGTACAGTATACAATGAGCAGTTCTTC.

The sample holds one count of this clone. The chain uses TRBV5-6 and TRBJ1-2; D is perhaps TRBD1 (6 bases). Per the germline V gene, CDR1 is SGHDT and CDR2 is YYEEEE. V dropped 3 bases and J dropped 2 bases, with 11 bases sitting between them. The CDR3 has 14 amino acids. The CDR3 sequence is CASSSGQTNYGYTF. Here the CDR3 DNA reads TGTGCCAGCAGCTCCGGACAGACCAACTATGGCTACACCTTC.

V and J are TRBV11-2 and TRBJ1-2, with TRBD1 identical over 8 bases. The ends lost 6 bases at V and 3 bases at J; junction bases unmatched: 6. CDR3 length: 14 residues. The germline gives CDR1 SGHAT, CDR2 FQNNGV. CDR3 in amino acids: CASSRTGQDYGYTF. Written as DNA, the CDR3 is TGTGCCAGCAGTCGTACGGGACAGGACTATGGCTACACCTTC. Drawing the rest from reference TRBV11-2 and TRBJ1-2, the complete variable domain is EAGVAQSPRYKIIEKRQSVAFWCNPISGHATLYWYQQILGQGPKLLIQFQNNGVVDDSQLPKDRFSAERLKGVDSTLKIQPAKLEDSAVYLCASSRTGQDYGYTFGSGTRLTVV.

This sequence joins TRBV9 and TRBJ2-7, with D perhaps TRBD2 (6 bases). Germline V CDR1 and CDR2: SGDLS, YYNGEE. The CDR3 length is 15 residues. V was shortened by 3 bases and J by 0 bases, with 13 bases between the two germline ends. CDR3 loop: CASSATGTRSYEQYF. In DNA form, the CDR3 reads TGTGCCAGCAGCGCTACCGGGACTCGCTCCTACGAGCAGTACTTC.

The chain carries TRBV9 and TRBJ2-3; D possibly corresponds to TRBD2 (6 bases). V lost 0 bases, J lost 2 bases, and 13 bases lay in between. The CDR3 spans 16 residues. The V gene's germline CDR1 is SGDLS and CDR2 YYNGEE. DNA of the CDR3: TGTGCCAGCAGCGTAGCGAGGGGACTTAACACAGATACGCAGTATTTT. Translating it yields CASSVARGLNTDTQYF.

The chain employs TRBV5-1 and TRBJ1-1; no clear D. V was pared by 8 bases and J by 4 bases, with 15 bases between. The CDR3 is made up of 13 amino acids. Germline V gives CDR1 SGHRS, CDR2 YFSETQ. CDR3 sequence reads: CASSYQRSTEAFF. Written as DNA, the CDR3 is TGCGCCAGTTCGTACCAAAGGAGCACTGAAGCTTTCTTT.

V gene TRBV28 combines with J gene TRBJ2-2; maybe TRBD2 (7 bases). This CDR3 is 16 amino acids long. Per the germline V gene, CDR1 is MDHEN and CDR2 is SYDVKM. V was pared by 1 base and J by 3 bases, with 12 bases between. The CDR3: CASSLFAGAYTGELFF. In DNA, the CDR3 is TGTGCCAGCAGTTTATTCGCGGGGGCCTACACCGGGGAGCTGTTTTTT.

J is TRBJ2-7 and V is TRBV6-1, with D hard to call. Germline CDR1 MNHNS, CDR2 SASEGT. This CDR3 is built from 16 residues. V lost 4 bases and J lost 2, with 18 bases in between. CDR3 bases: TGTGCCAGCAGTGTATTGTCTAGAAACGGCCCCTACGAGCAGTACTTC. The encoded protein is CASSVLSRNGPYEQYF.

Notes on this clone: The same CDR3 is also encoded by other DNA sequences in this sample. DNA of the CDR3: TGTGCCAGCAGTGAACCTAGACAGGGTAACACTGAAGCTTTCTTT. Its protein is CASSEPRQGNTEAFF. This chain joins TRBV6-1 and TRBJ1-1, with TRBD1 matching 7 bases. Germline V lookup: CDR1 MNHNS, CDR2 SASEGT. V lost 2 bases, J lost 2 bases, and 5 bases stayed unmatched. This CDR3 region has 15 residues.